The following is a TCR beta chain sequence with its context. Germline CDR1 is DFQATT and CDR2 is SNEGSKA (reference sequence). CDR3 length equals 13 residues. J gave up 8 bases and V 6 bases, and 6 bases lay outside the gene matches. The sample originates from a study of blood T cells in healthy people across ages. Alongside a J-beta primer mix, a sample-barcoded 5' primer served in a second PCR lasting roughly 6 to 12 cycles. Every sample gave at least 2.5 million paired-end reads containing CDR3. One entry per CDR3 protein, called by TCRdb with MiXCR from the 5' RACE reads. The table shows hundreds of thousands of distinct CDR3 sequences, with around 43% occurring only once.

The gene calls are TRBV20-1 and TRBJ1-6; TRBD1 matches at 8 bases. The material sequenced was blood. This TCR was sampled from a man older than 75 in good health. For the CDR3, the DNA is TGCAGTGCCAAGGGGACAGGAGATTCACCCCTCCACTTT. This sequence encodes CSAKGTGDSPLHF.